The sequence of this T cell receptor beta chain was determined in a study of blood T cell repertoires in COVID-19. Overall study: Whether acute or convalescent, the COVID-19 samples came from the United States, Italy and Spain. The analysed material was cDNA or gDNA that came from T cells, B-cell-depleted T cells, or PBMCs.

Original processing methods: Quantification of nucleated cells was approximated via reference gene primer amplification. TCRdb's copy holds only in-frame clones and misses some; the assay was immunoSEQ multiplex PCR. The V and J calls and clone size come from that table; D and trimming were worked out from the DNA. The repertoire includes over 200,000 clones, 87% of them detected once, and around 12% sits in the top ten. CDR1 and CDR2 (germline): LNHNV, YYDKDF (reference sequence). V was clipped by 8 bases and J by 0 bases, with 17 bases between them. The CDR3 contains 15 residues. This sequence originates from a woman between 18 and 29 years old who had recovered from COVID-19. Input material: peripheral blood. The V gene is TRBV15, the J gene TRBJ2-7; tentatively, D is TRBD1 (5 bases). The DNA for the CDR3 is TGTGCCACCCGCCCCGAGGACGGACACTCCTACGAGCAGTACTTC. Amino acid sequence: CATRPEDGHSYEQYF.